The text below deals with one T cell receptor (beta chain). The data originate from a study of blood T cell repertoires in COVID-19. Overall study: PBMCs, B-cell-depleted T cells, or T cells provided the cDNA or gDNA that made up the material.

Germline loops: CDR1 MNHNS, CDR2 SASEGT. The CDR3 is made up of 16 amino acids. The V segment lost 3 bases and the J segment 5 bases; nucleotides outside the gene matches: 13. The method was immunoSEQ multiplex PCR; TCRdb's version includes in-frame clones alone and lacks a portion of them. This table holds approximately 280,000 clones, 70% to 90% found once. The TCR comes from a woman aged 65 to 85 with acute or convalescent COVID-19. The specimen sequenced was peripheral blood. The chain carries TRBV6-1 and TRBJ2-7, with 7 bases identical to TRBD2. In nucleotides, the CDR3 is TGTGCCAGCAGTGATAACGGGGCAGGGACTAAGAACGAGCAGTACTTC. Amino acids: CASSDNGAGTKNEQYF.